This T cell receptor (beta chain) was recorded in a study of human T cells and chemical hapten exposure. Study in general: In the approximately 25-week study, patients were dosed weekly with diphenylcyclopropenone on the scalp throughout. Largely, small differences in pooled library volume made per-sample TCR yields vary.

TCRdb reprocessed the RACE reads with MiXCR, giving one entry per CDR3 protein. The data contain more than 300,000 distinct CDR3 sequences, 4.5% to 7% of them singletons. Time point described: pre-sensitization, week 0. Specified treatment: therapeutic diphenylcyclopropenone sensitization with weekly scalp DPC. The CDR3 runs 16 residues. The germline V gene has CDR1 DFQATT and CDR2 SNEGSKA (reference sequence). V was shortened by 5 bases and J by 4 bases, with 18 bases between the two germline ends. The sequencing used whole blood, collected in connection with sensitization to the hapten diphenylcyclopropenone (DPC). V usage is TRBV20-1 and J usage is TRBJ1-6; possible D gene TRBD1, 5 bases. This clonotype was sampled from a woman aged 18-30 years with alopecia areata. Some clones in this sample may be carry-over from other donors' samples. The CDR3 DNA follows: TGCAGTGCTCCTCCGGGGGGGGTCCGTTATAATTCACCCCTCCACTTT. Protein sequence: CSAPPGGVRYNSPLHF.